This note documents a single T cell receptor (beta chain) sequence. The data were taken from a study of blood T cell repertoires in COVID-19. Overall study: The United States, Italy and Spain supplied acute and convalescent COVID-19 samples. T cells, B-cell-depleted T cells, or PBMCs supplied cDNA or gDNA.

This CDR3 spans 14 amino acids. Deletions cut 7 bases from V and 8 bases from J, with 15 bases between. Germline values: CDR1 MNHEY, CDR2 SVGAGI. In the original analysis: Estimation of nucleated cell counts was performed using reference gene primer amplification. Repertoires were generated with immunoSEQ multiplex PCR, while TCRdb's copy carries only in-frame clones and drops some. D and trimming come from the DNA, and the V and J calls and clone size come from that table. In the table there are under 150,000 clones, approximately 90% of which are singletons. This receptor was obtained from a woman in her 70s who had recovered from COVID-19. The gene calls are TRBV6-5 and TRBJ1-6; possibly TRBD1 for D (6 bases). Sequenced input: peripheral blood. CDR3 region: CASNVGAIYSPLHF. CDR3 nucleotide sequence: TGTGCCAGCAATGTGGGGGCGATTTATTCACCCCTCCACTTT.